The TCR beta chain under discussion was sequenced for a study of T cells in Graves' hyperthyroidism and ophthalmopathy. The overall study: Specimen type is peripheral blood, collected at initial diagnosis prior to any treatment.

The germline V gene has CDR1 LNHDA and CDR2 SQIVND (reference sequence). The CDR3 covers 15 residues. Trimming removed 2 bases from V and 6 bases from J; junction bases left unmatched: 7. Authors of the study amplified TCR beta CDR3 regions from RNA transcripts. HTBI primers were employed in a first-round RT-PCR of the TCR CDR3. TCRdb independently ran MiXCR on the multiplex PCR reads; one entry per CDR3 protein. The table records more than 550,000 distinct CDR3 sequences, approximately 18% of them present only once. The table lists this clonotype with a few counts. This rearrangement joins TRBV19 to TRBJ1-5, with TRBD1 matching 7 bases. This clonotype originated in a woman between 45 and 65 years old with Graves' hyperthyroidism that later progressed to Graves' ophthalmopathy. The sample was blood. Here the CDR3 DNA reads TGTGCCAGTAGTATACGGTTGTCAGGGGGTCAGCCCCAGCATTTT. It yields the protein CASSIRLSGGQPQHF.